Below, 9 T cell receptor beta chains from the same sample are listed, as sequenced in a study of T cell repertoires in cytomegalovirus infection. TCRdb re-called the reads with MiXCR, one entry per CDR3 protein. The table shows around 530,000 distinct CDR3 sequences, with 16% occurring only once. The sequencing input was CD8+ T cells from PBMCs. The receptors shown here come from a human donor in good health (CMV status not recorded). Some clones in this sample may be carry-over from other donors' samples.

This clonotype was detected many times. The chain couples TRBV12-3 or TRBV12-4 to TRBJ2-5; D tentatively fits TRBD1 or TRBD2 (5 bases each). The CDR3 sequence is 15 residues long. V gave up 6 bases and J gave up 5 bases, with 19 bases separating them. As DNA, the CDR3 is TGTGCCAGCAGGGGGCCCACCGGGGCCCTCGAGACCCAGTACTTC. Protein product: CASRGPTGALETQYF.

This clonotype was picked up many times. This rearrangement joins TRBV12-3 or TRBV12-4 to TRBJ2-2; D is undetermined. CDR3 length: 12 amino acids. With 6 bases removed from V and 6 bases from J, the gap between germline ends came to 8 bases. The CDR3 spells CASSGISGELFF. CDR3 nucleotides: TGTGCCAGCAGCGGCATCTCCGGGGAGCTGTTTTTT.

Remarks on this clonotype: The junction and the germline gene differ at one end; a read error may be behind it. The chain recombines TRBV7-4 with TRBJ2-1; unclear D gene. The CDR3 length is 13 residues. Germline CDR1 reads SGHVT; CDR2 reads SQSDAQ. The CDR3 nucleotides are TGTGCCAGCAGCTTAGGAGCCTACAATGAGCAGGTCTTC. It codes for CASSLGAYNEQVF.

A few counts support this clonotype. The J gene is TRBJ2-1, the V gene TRBV4-1; the match to TRBD2 covers 7 bases. Germline values: CDR1 MGHRA, CDR2 YSYEKL. V lost 0 bases and J lost 6; bases outside the gene matches: 5. CDR3 length: 15 residues. The CDR3 region has the DNA TGCGCCAGCAGCCAAGAGGCCAGGGAGGGCAATGAGCAGTTCTTC. Its translation: CASSQEAREGNEQFF.

There are many counts of this clonotype. The CDR3 sequence is CASSEFPTGIGNQPQHF. The CDR3 coding sequence is TGTGCCAGCAGTGAATTCCCGACAGGGATTGGCAATCAGCCCCAGCATTTT. This sequence joins TRBV6-1 and TRBJ1-5, with 7 bases matching TRBD1. J gave up 2 bases and V 2 bases, and 9 bases lay outside the gene matches. The CDR3 runs 17 residues. Germline lookup yields CDR1 MNHNS and CDR2 SASEGT.

At least ten counts were recorded for this clonotype. The V gene is TRBV28, the J gene TRBJ1-1; D unclear. Germline CDR1 and CDR2: MDHEN and SYDVKM. This CDR3 has 14 amino acids. V dropped 6 bases and J dropped 1 base, with 12 bases sitting between them. DNA of the CDR3: TGTGCCAGCAGCTCCCCGCGGTGGAACACTGAAGCTTTCTTT. It codes for CASSSPRWNTEAFF.

In its sample, this clonotype was seen many times. The chain combines TRBV4-1 with TRBJ2-2; D possibly matches TRBD1 or TRBD2 (5 bases each). The CDR3 covers 14 residues. V gave up 0 bases and J gave up 4 bases, with 6 bases separating them. Germline-derived CDR1 and CDR2 are MGHRA and YSYEKL. CDR3 in amino acids: CASSQEGTTGELFF. The CDR3 nucleotides read TGCGCCAGCAGCCAAGAGGGGACCACCGGGGAGCTGTTTTTT.

This clonotype was seen repeatedly, ten times or more. V usage is TRBV7-9 and J usage is TRBJ2-7, with 7 bases fitting TRBD2. This CDR3 has 13 amino acids. The germline V gene encodes CDR1 SEHNR and CDR2 FQNEAQ (reference sequence). The ends lost 4 bases at V and 5 bases at J; junction bases unmatched: 5. CDR3 loop: CASSSRGLDEQYF. The CDR3 nucleotides read TGTGCCAGCAGCTCGCGGGGGTTGGACGAGCAGTACTTC.

The rearrangement uses TRBV4-1 and TRBJ2-5, with D perhaps TRBD2 (5 bases). The germline gives CDR1 MGHRA, CDR2 YSYEKL. V gave up 0 bases and J gave up 5 bases, with 13 bases separating them. There are 15 residues in the CDR3. The CDR3 reads CASSQDPGVGETQYF. The CDR3 region has the DNA TGCGCCAGCAGCCAAGATCCCGGGGTCGGGGAGACCCAGTACTTC.